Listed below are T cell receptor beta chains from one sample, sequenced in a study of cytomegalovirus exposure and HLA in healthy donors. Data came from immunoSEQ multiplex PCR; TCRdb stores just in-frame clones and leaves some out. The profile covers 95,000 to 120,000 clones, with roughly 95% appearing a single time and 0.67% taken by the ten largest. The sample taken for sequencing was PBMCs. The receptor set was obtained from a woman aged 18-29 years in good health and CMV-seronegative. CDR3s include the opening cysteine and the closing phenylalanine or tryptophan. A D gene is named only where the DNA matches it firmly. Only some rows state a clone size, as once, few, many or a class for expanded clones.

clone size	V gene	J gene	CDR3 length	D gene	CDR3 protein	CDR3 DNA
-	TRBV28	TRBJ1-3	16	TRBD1	CASSSSGQGGRNTIYF	TGTGCCAGCAGTTCCTCGGGACAGGGAGGGAGAAACACCATATATTTT
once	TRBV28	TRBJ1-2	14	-	CASSLSQANYGYTF	TGTGCCAGCAGTTTATCACAGGCCAACTATGGCTACACCTTC
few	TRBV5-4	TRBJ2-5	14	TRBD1	CASSRGQGGETQYF	TGTGCCAGCAGTCGCGGACAGGGGGGAGAGACCCAGTACTTC
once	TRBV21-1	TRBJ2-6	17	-	CASSKPPGGPGSNVLTF	TGTGCCAGCAGCAAACCCCCAGGGGGTCCGGGGTCGAACGTCCTGACTTTC
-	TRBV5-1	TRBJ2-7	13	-	CASNNGETYEQYF	TGCGCCAGCAACAATGGGGAGACCTACGAGCAGTACTTC
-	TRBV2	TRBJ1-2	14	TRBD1	CASRPPTGAGGYTF	TGTGCCAGCCGCCCACCGACAGGGGCAGGTGGCTACACCTTC
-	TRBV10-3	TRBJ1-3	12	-	CAISDRGNTIYF	TGTGCCATCAGTGACCGGGGAAACACCATATATTTT
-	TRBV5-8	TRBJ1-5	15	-	CASSRRGTDHQPQHF	TGTGCCAGCAGTCGACGCGGGACTGATCATCAGCCCCAGCATTTT
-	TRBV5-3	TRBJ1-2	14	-	CARSLQGGGYGYTF	TGTGCCAGAAGCTTGCAGGGAGGGGGCTATGGCTACACCTTC
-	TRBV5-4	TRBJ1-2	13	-	CASSLGGAYGYTF	TGTGCCAGCAGCTTAGGCGGTGCCTATGGCTACACCTTC
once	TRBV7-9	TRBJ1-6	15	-	CASSRLGLGDSPLHF	TGTGCCAGCAGCCGGCTGGGACTTGGGGATTCACCCCTCCACTTT
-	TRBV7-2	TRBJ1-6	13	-	CASNQVYNSPLHF	TGTGCCAGCAACCAGGTCTATAATTCACCCCTCCACTTT
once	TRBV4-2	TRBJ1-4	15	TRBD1	CASSRQGQGGEKLFF	TGTGCCAGCAGTAGACAGGGTCAGGGTGGTGAAAAACTGTTTTTT
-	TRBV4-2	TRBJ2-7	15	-	CASSQRDGSSYEQYF	TGTGCCAGCAGCCAACGAGACGGGAGCTCCTACGAGCAGTACTTC
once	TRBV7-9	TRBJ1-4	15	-	CASSSSTAANEKLFF	TGTGCCAGCAGCTCGAGTACGGCGGCTAATGAAAAACTGTTTTTT
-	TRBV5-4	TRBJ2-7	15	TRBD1	CASSWATGGTYEQYF	TGTGCCAGCAGCTGGGCGACAGGGGGGACCTACGAGCAGTACTTC
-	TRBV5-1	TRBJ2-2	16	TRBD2	CASSLELAENTGELFF	TGCGCCAGCAGCTTGGAGCTAGCGGAGAACACCGGGGAGCTGTTTTTT
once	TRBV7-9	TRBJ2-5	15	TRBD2	CASSLTLAGLETQYF	TGTGCCAGCAGCTTAACCCTAGCGGGGCTGGAGACCCAGTACTTC
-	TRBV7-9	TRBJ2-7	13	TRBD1	CASSPGQGYEQYF	TGTGCCAGCAGCCCTGGACAGGGCTACGAGCAGTACTTC
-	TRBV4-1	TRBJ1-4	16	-	CASSQVYSSTNEKLFF	TGCGCCAGCAGCCAAGTGTACAGCTCAACTAATGAAAAACTGTTTTTT
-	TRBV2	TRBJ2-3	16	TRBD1	CASFSNRGASTDTQYF	TGTGCCAGTTTCTCGAACAGGGGTGCTAGCACAGATACGCAGTATTTT
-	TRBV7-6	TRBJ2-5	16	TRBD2	CASSPKLVGGKETQYF	TGTGCCAGCAGCCCCAAACTAGTCGGGGGGAAAGAGACCCAGTACTTC
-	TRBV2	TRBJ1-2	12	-	CASSAEVYGYTF	TGTGCCAGCAGCGCAGAAGTCTATGGCTACACCTTC
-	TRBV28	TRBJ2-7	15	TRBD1	CASSSPGQGPDEQYF	TGTGCCAGCAGTTCCCCGGGACAGGGGCCCGACGAGCAGTACTTC
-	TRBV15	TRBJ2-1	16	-	CATSRTQWDIYNEQFF	TGTGCCACCAGCAGAACCCAATGGGACATTTACAATGAGCAGTTCTTC
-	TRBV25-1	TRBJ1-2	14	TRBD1	CASKGQPPLYGYTF	TGTGCCAGCAAGGGACAGCCCCCGCTCTATGGCTACACCTTC
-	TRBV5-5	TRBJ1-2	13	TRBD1	CASRPGQYYGYTF	TGTGCCAGCAGACCGGGACAGTATTATGGCTACACCTTC
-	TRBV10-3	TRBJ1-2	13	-	CAISEGQNYGYTF	TGTGCCATCAGTGAGGGGCAGAACTATGGCTACACCTTC
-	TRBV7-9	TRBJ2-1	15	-	CASSLISLRSNEQFF	TGTGCCAGCAGCTTGATTAGTCTGAGATCCAATGAGCAGTTCTTC
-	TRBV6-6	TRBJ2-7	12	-	CASRGGSYEQYF	TGTGCCAGCAGGGGTGGGAGCTACGAGCAGTACTTC
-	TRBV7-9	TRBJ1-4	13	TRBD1	CASGGQGNEKLFF	TGTGCCAGCGGGGGACAGGGTAATGAAAAACTGTTTTTT
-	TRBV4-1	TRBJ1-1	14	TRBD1	CASTSQGALAEAFF	TGCGCCAGCACCTCACAGGGGGCCTTGGCTGAAGCTTTCTTT
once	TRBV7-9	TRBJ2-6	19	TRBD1	CASSLGRQGVASGANVLTF	TGTGCCAGCAGCTTAGGTCGCCAGGGGGTTGCGTCTGGGGCCAACGTCCTGACTTTC
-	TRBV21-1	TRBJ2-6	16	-	CASSKQGGPGANVLTF	TGTGCCAGCAGCAAACAGGGTGGCCCTGGGGCCAACGTCCTGACTTTC
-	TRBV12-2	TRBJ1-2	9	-	CARRWGYTF	TGTGCAAGGCGATGGGGCTACACCTTC
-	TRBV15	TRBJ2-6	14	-	CATTEPRGANVLTF	TGTGCCACCACCGAGCCCCGGGGGGCCAACGTCCTGACTTTC
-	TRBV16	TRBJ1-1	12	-	CASSRGVTEAFF	TGTGCCAGCAGCCGGGGGGTCACTGAAGCTTTCTTT
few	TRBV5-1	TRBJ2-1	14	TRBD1	CASSSGQGWGEQFF	TGCGCCAGCAGTTCCGGACAGGGTTGGGGTGAGCAGTTCTTC
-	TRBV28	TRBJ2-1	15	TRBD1	CASSNPGQGANEQFF	TGTGCCAGCAGCAACCCGGGACAGGGGGCGAATGAGCAGTTCTTC
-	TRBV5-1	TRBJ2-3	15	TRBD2	CASSGTSGGADTQYF	TGCGCCAGTTCCGGGACTAGCGGGGGGGCGGATACGCAGTATTTT
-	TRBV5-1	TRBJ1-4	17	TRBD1	CASSRNGQAATNEKLFF	TGCGCCAGCAGCCGCAACGGACAGGCTGCAACTAATGAAAAACTGTTTTTT
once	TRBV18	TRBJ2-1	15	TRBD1	CASSHGQGVYNEQFF	TGTGCCAGCTCTCACGGACAGGGGGTGTACAATGAGCAGTTCTTC
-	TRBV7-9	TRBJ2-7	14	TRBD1	CASSRGQGAYEQYF	TGTGCCAGCAGCAGAGGACAGGGGGCGTACGAGCAGTACTTC
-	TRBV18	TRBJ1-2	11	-	CASSGGRGLTF	TGTGCCAGCTCCGGAGGACGAGGGCTCACCTTC
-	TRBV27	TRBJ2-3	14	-	CASSSPSGTDTQYF	TGTGCCAGCAGTTCACCTAGCGGCACAGATACGCAGTATTTT
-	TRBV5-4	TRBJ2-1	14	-	CASSSQGGSDEQFF	TGTGCCAGCAGCTCTCAGGGAGGTAGCGATGAGCAGTTCTTC
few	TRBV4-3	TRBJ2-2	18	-	CASSQSSGGDVNTGELFF	TGCGCCAGCAGCCAGAGTAGCGGTGGGGACGTGAACACCGGGGAGCTGTTTTTT